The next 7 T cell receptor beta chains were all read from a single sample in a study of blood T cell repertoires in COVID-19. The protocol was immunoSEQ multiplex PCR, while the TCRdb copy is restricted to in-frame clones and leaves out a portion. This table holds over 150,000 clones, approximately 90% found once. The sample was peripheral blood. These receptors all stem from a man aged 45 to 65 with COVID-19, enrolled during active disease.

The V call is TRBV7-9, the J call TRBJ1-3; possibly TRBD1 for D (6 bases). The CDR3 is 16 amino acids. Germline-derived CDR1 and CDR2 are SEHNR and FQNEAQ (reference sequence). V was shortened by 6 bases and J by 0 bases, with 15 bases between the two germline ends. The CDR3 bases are TGTGCCAGCAGGTTACAGGGAAGGAGCTCTGGAAACACCATATATTTT. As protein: CASRLQGRSSGNTIYF.

The CDR3 loop is CSAGKYGYTF. CDR3 bases: TGCAGTGCTGGCAAGTATGGCTACACCTTC. The chain carries TRBV20-1 and TRBJ1-2; D gene unclear. V was clipped by 5 bases and J by 5 bases, with 6 bases between them. CDR3 size: 10 residues. Germline CDR1 DFQATT, CDR2 SNEGSKA (reference sequence).

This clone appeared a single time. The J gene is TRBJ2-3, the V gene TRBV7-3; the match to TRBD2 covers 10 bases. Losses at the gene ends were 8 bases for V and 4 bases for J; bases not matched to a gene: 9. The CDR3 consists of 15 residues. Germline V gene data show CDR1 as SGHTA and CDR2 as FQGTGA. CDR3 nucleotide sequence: TGTGCCAGCTCCCGGGGGCTAGCGGGAGCAGATACGCAGTATTTT. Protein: CASSRGLAGADTQYF.

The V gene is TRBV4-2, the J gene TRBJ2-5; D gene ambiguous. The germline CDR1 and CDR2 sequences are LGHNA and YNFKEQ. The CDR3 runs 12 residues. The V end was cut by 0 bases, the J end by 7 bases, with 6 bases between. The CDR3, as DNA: TGTGCCAGCAGCCAAGAAGCCGGGACCCAGTACTTC. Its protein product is CASSQEAGTQYF.

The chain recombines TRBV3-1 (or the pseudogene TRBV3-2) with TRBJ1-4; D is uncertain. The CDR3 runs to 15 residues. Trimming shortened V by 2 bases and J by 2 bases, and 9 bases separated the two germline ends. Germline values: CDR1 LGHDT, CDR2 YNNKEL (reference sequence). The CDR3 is CASSQRSTTNEKLFF. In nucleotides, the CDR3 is TGTGCCAGCAGCCAACGGTCTACCACTAATGAAAAACTGTTTTTT.

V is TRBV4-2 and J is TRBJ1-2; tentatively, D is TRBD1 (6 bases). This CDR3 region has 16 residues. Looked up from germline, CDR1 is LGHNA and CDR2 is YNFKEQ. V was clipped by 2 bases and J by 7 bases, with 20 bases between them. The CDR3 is CASSQPYTGGLSGYTF. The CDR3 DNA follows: TGTGCCAGCAGCCAACCCTATACGGGGGGCCTGAGTGGCTACACCTTC.

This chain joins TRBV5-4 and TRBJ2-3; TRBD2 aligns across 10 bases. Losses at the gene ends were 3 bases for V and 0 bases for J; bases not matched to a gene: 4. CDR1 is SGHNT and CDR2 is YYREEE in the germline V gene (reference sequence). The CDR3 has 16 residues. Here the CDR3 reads CASSSVAGGSTDTQYF. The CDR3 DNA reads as TGTGCCAGCAGCTCGGTAGCGGGGGGTAGCACAGATACGCAGTATTTT.